Listed below are T cell receptor beta chains from one sample, sequenced in a study of blood T cell repertoires in COVID-19. Using immunoSEQ multiplex PCR, the repertoire was profiled, and TCRdb retains in-frame clones only, with some absent. In the table there are around 95,000 clones, around 85% of which are singletons. The specimen was peripheral blood. The receptors were sampled from a woman aged 80 or over with acute or convalescent COVID-19. CDR3s include the opening cysteine and the closing phenylalanine or tryptophan. D genes are given only for firm matches. Clone size is not always given. Where it is, it says once, few, many or a class for expanded clones.

CASSREAGGAGELFF,TGTGCCAGCAGCCGGGAGGCAGGGGGCGCGGGGGAGCTGTTTTTT,NA,NA,TRBJ2-2,TRBV9
CASSPVAGNYGYTF,TGTGCCAGCAGCCCCGTGGCAGGGAACTATGGCTACACCTTC,NA,NA,TRBJ1-2,TRBV27
CASSDRTGLDTEAFF,TGTGCCAGCAGTGACCGGACAGGGCTCGACACTGAAGCTTTCTTT,TRBD1,NA,TRBJ1-1,TRBV6-4
CASSSGTGPGAGELFF,TGTGCCAGCAGCTCGGGGACCGGGCCAGGGGCCGGGGAGCTGTTTTTT,NA,NA,TRBJ2-2,TRBV11-3
CAILERQGARAFF,TGTGCCATCCTTGAGAGACAGGGGGCCCGGGCTTTCTTT,TRBD1,many,TRBJ1-1,TRBV10-3
CASSLATWGQTEAFF,TGTGCCAGCAGCTTAGCGACTTGGGGGCAGACTGAAGCTTTCTTT,NA,NA,TRBJ1-1,TRBV7-9
CASSTWGRTVGSTF,TGTGCCAGCAGCACGTGGGGAAGGACAGTCGGTTCCACCTTC,NA,once,TRBJ1-2,TRBV5-4
CASRPGFDTGELFF,TGTGCCAGCAGGCCGGGGTTCGATACCGGGGAGCTGTTTTTT,NA,NA,TRBJ2-2,TRBV7-2
CANIIQGPPSNTGELFF,TGCGCCAACATTATACAGGGGCCCCCTTCGAACACCGGGGAGCTGTTTTTT,TRBD1,NA,TRBJ2-2,TRBV23-1
CASSQGDRVIQNIQYF,TGCGCCAGCAGCCAAGGGGACAGGGTTATCCAAAACATTCAGTACTTC,TRBD1,few,TRBJ2-4,TRBV4-3
CASSVWGQGSNEKLFF,TGTGCCAGCAGCGTTTGGGGACAGGGTTCTAATGAAAAACTGTTTTTT,TRBD1,NA,TRBJ1-4,TRBV5-4
CASSRTGVAGTGELFF,TGCGCCAGCAGCCGGACAGGGGTGGCTGGCACCGGGGAGCTGTTTTTT,TRBD1,NA,TRBJ2-2,TRBV5-1
CASSLISYTEAFF,TGTGCCAGCAGCTTAATCAGTTACACTGAAGCTTTCTTT,NA,few,TRBJ1-1,TRBV7-6
CASSPPPGQGGEKLFF,TGTGCCAGCAGCCCCCCCCCGGGACAGGGGGGAGAAAAACTGTTTTTT,TRBD1,once,TRBJ1-4,TRBV28
CASSPGVDNSPLHF,TGCGCCAGCAGCCCAGGGGTGGATAATTCACCCCTCCACTTT,NA,NA,TRBJ1-6,TRBV4-3
CASSWETNTGELFF,TGCGCCAGCAGCTGGGAGACTAATACCGGGGAGCTGTTTTTT,NA,NA,TRBJ2-2,TRBV5-1
CASSGGGETQYF,TGTGCCAGCAGCGGGGGAGGGGAGACCCAGTACTTC,TRBD2,NA,TRBJ2-5,TRBV12-3/TRBV12-4
CATGRQSPGELFF,TGTGCCACCGGACGACAGTCCCCCGGGGAGCTGTTTTTT,NA,NA,TRBJ2-2,TRBV24-1
CASSSRLAGGPTDTQYF,TGCGCCAGCAGCTCCCGACTAGCGGGGGGACCCACAGATACGCAGTATTTT,TRBD2,NA,TRBJ2-3,TRBV5-1
CASSSIANGNTIYF,TGTGCCAGCTCATCAATAGCAAATGGAAACACCATATATTTT,NA,many,TRBJ1-3,TRBV18
CASSTTGTDNEKLFF,TGTGCCAGCAGCACGACCGGGACAGATAATGAAAAACTGTTTTTT,TRBD1,once,TRBJ1-4,TRBV7-2
CASSFRGQPQHF,TGTGCCAGCAGTTTTAGGGGTCAGCCCCAGCATTTT,NA,NA,TRBJ1-5,TRBV6-2/TRBV6-3
CSARDYYTQYF,TGCAGTGCTAGAGACTATTATACGCAGTATTTT,NA,NA,TRBJ2-3,TRBV20-1
CAWSRTLGSNQPQHF,TGTGCCTGGAGTAGGACACTCGGGAGCAATCAGCCCCAGCATTTT,NA,NA,TRBJ1-5,TRBV30